What follows are 21 T cell receptor beta chains derived from one specimen sequenced in a study of blood T cell repertoires in COVID-19. This table comes from immunoSEQ multiplex PCR, and its TCRdb copy is limited to in-frame clones, with some not included. Of 200,000 to 250,000 clones in the sample, roughly 80% are singletons; the top ten hold about 8%. Source material: peripheral blood. The receptor source for this set is a woman aged 50 to 60 with acute or convalescent COVID-19.

The chain employs TRBV19 and TRBJ1-1; the D gene is possibly TRBD1 (5 bases). Per germline, CDR1 LNHDA and CDR2 SQIVND (reference sequence). The ends were cut back, 4 bases at V and 5 bases at J, with 11 bases in the middle. The CDR3 covers 13 residues. CDR3 residues: CASSTGGETEAFF. CDR3 bases: TGTGCCAGTAGTACCGGGGGAGAGACTGAAGCTTTCTTT. The full variable domain, with the rest looked up from reference TRBV19 and TRBJ1-1, is DGGITQSPKYLFRKEGQNVTLSCEQNLNHDAMYWYRQDPGQGLRLIYYSQIVNDFQKGDIAEGYSVSREKKESFPLTVTSAQKNPTAFYLCASSTGGETEAFFGQGTRLTVV.

The genes are TRBV2 and TRBJ1-2; 7 positions match TRBD1. The CDR3 is made up of 12 amino acids. Per germline, CDR1 SNHLY and CDR2 FYNNEI. The ends lost 4 bases at V and 4 bases at J; junction bases unmatched: 0. The CDR3 coding sequence is TGTGCCAGCAGTGGGACAGGCTATGGCTACACCTTC. This translates into CASSGTGYGYTF.

The chain has TRBV13 and TRBJ2-6; D may be TRBD1 (6 bases). The CDR3 extends over 18 amino acids. Germline V gene data show CDR1 as PRHDT and CDR2 as FYEKMQ (reference sequence). Deletions cut 1 base from V and 2 bases from J, with 15 bases between. The CDR3 DNA reads TGTGCCAGCAGCTTAGACCCCCCGACAGGCGCTGGGGCCAACGTCCTGACTTTC. Translated: CASSLDPPTGAGANVLTF.

This chain connects TRBV30 to TRBJ1-5; D gene unclear. CDR1 is GTSNPN and CDR2 is SVGIG in the germline V gene (reference sequence). The length of the CDR3 is 13 residues. V shed 2 bases and J shed 4 bases, with 9 bases lying between them. The DNA of the CDR3 is TGTGCCTGGAGTACCGGGATAAATCAGCCCCAGCATTTT. This translates into CAWSTGINQPQHF.

This clone was observed a handful of times. The sample holds other DNA sequences that translate to the same CDR3. The chain couples TRBV5-4 to TRBJ2-7, with D unclear. Trimming pared 0 bases from V and 7 bases from J, leaving 11 bases between. The germline V gene encodes CDR1 SGHNT and CDR2 YYREEE (reference sequence). The CDR3 has 13 residues. The CDR3 DNA follows: TGTGCCAGCAGCTTGGATCGCCTCCGGGAGCAGTACTTC. Amino acid sequence: CASSLDRLREQYF. Based on the CDR3 plus reference TRBV5-4 and TRBJ2-7, the full variable domain is ETGVTQSPTHLIKTRGQQVTLRCSSQSGHNTVSWYQQALGQGPQFIFQYYREEENGRGNFPPRFSGLQFPNYSSELNVNALELDDSALYLCASSLDRLREQYFGPGTRLTVT.

The chain joins TRBV5-5 to TRBJ1-2; TRBD1 aligns across 8 bases. The CDR3 is 13 amino acids. The ends lost 4 bases at V and 4 bases at J; junction bases unmatched: 3. Germline assignment: CDR1 SGHKS and CDR2 YYEKEE (reference sequence). The CDR3 is CASSTGTGYGYTF. The CDR3 coding sequence is TGTGCCAGCAGCACCGGGACAGGCTATGGCTACACCTTC.

In nucleotides, the CDR3 is TGCAGCGTCGCGGGACGGCTCGGGGGCTACACCTTC. It is translated as CSVAGRLGGYTF. The chain joins TRBV29-1 to TRBJ1-2, with D possibly being TRBD1 (5 bases). The CDR3 extends over 12 amino acids. V was pared by 6 bases and J by 8 bases, with 16 bases between. In germline, CDR1 is SQVTM, CDR2 ANQGSEA.

J is TRBJ2-7 and V is TRBV28; 7 bases map to TRBD2. Germline assignment: CDR1 MDHEN and CDR2 SYDVKM. The CDR3 covers 16 residues. V was pared by 0 bases and J by 2 bases, with 7 bases of the junction left unmatched. CDR3 in DNA: TGTGCCAGCAGTTTATGGCAGACTAGCCGACCCTACGAGCAGTACTTC. It codes for CASSLWQTSRPYEQYF.

The chain has TRBV10-3 and TRBJ2-7, with 8 positions matching TRBD1. The CDR3 length is 14 residues. Per the germline V gene, CDR1 is ENHRY and CDR2 is SYGVKD. Losses at the gene ends were 3 bases for V and 6 bases for J; bases not matched to a gene: 7. This CDR3 reads CAISERQGKGEQYF. In DNA, the CDR3 is TGTGCCATCAGTGAAAGACAGGGGAAAGGCGAGCAGTACTTC.

V gene TRBV9 combines with J gene TRBJ1-5; TRBD1 matches 8 bases. V gave up 2 bases and J gave up 6 bases; unmatched junction bases: 7. From germline, CDR1 is SGDLS and CDR2 YYNGEE. The CDR3 consists of 15 residues. CDR3 residues: CASSVGQGAGQPQHF. For the CDR3, the DNA is TGTGCCAGCAGCGTTGGCCAGGGGGCTGGTCAGCCCCAGCATTTT.

As for this clone: The sample has other DNA sequences that encode this CDR3 too. The genes are TRBV18 and TRBJ2-5, with D unclear. Germline assignment: CDR1 KGHSH and CDR2 LQKENI. V was shortened by 3 bases and J by 5 bases, with 4 bases between the two germline ends. The CDR3 spans 11 residues. The CDR3 loop is CASSPGETQYF. For the CDR3, the DNA is TGTGCCAGCTCACCCGGGGAGACCCAGTACTTC.

This sequence joins TRBV19 and TRBJ1-5; D remains ambiguous. V lost 1 base, J lost 9 bases, and 4 bases lay in between. The germline V gene encodes CDR1 LNHDA and CDR2 SQIVND (reference sequence). The CDR3 has 11 residues. The CDR3 nucleotides are TGTGCCAGTAGTATAGGAGGGCCCCAGCATTTT. Encoded protein: CASSIGGPQHF.

The V and J genes are TRBV18 and TRBJ1-3; maybe TRBD1 (6 bases). Trimming pared 5 bases from V and 0 bases from J, leaving 14 bases between. Germline assignment: CDR1 KGHSH and CDR2 LQKENI. CDR3 length: 16 amino acids. The CDR3 region is CASSSGQLSSGNTIYF. The DNA of the CDR3 is TGTGCCAGCTCATCAGGACAGCTCAGCTCTGGAAACACCATATATTTT. Filled out from reference TRBV18 and TRBJ1-3, the complete variable domain reads NAGVMQNPRHLVRRRGQEARLRCSPMKGHSHVYWYRQLPEEGLKFMVYLQKENIIDESGMPKERFSAEFPKEGPSILRIQQVVRGDSAAYFCASSSGQLSSGNTIYFGEGSWLTVV.

The chain joins TRBV4-3 to TRBJ2-3; 12 nucleotides align to TRBD2. CDR1 and CDR2 from the germline V gene are LGHNA and YSLEER. The V and J ends lost 0 bases and 1 base, in that order; junction bases with no gene match: 17. This CDR3 comprises 22 residues. In DNA form, the CDR3 reads TGCGCCAGCAGCCAAGATCTCGGGACAGGGCTAGCGGGGGGGGGCCGCACAGATACGCAGTATTTT. Protein sequence: CASSQDLGTGLAGGGRTDTQYF.

This chain links TRBV27 with TRBJ2-4; possibly TRBD2 for D (5 bases). Trimming removed 0 bases at V and 0 bases at J, with 12 bases between. The germline V gene encodes CDR1 MNHEY and CDR2 SMNVEV (reference sequence). The CDR3 totals 17 residues. The CDR3 DNA follows: TGTGCCAGCAGTTTATCACCCCTAGCAGAAGCCAAAAACATTCAGTACTTC. Translating it yields CASSLSPLAEAKNIQYF.

The chain combines TRBV19 with TRBJ2-5; TRBD2 matches at 9 bases. The V and J ends lost 3 bases and 2 bases, in that order; junction bases with no gene match: 7. Germline lookup yields CDR1 LNHDA and CDR2 SQIVND (reference sequence). The CDR3 sequence is 16 residues long. CDR3 in DNA: TGTGCCAGTAGTATCCTGCGGGGGGGATCACAAGAGACCCAGTACTTC. Its protein is CASSILRGGSQETQYF.

The chain joins TRBV5-6 to TRBJ2-5; 10 bases are shared with TRBD1. Germline V gene sequence: CDR1 SGHDT, CDR2 YYEEEE. The CDR3 length is 15 residues. Unmatched junction bases numbered 2, after V lost 1 base and J lost 2 bases. The CDR3 DNA reads as TGTGCCAGCAGCTTGTTGGGACAGGGGCAAGAGACCCAGTACTTC. Its translation: CASSLLGQGQETQYF.

The chain recombines TRBV28 with TRBJ2-3; a weak D match, TRBD2 (5 bases). Trimming cost V 3 bases and J 2 bases, with 12 bases left between them. CDR1 MDHEN and CDR2 SYDVKM come from the germline V gene. The CDR3 spans 15 residues. CDR3 in DNA: TGTGCCAGCAGTTTTCCGGGGTCCCCCACAGATACGCAGTATTTT. Translating it yields CASSFPGSPTDTQYF.

The chain recombines TRBV30 with TRBJ2-1, with 13 positions matching TRBD2. CDR3 length equals 16 residues. CDR1 is GTSNPN, CDR2 SVGIG, per germline (reference sequence). Trimming cost V 1 base and J 6 bases; bases outside gene matches: 6. This CDR3 is CAWSAPTSGGFNEQFF. The CDR3 nucleotides read TGTGCCTGGAGTGCCCCGACTAGCGGGGGGTTCAATGAGCAGTTCTTC.

This rearrangement joins TRBV5-1 to TRBJ2-7; 11 nucleotides align to TRBD1. Losses at the gene ends were 5 bases for V and 5 bases for J; bases not matched to a gene: 9. The CDR3 sequence is 15 residues long. Per germline, CDR1 SGHRS and CDR2 YFSETQ. The DNA for the CDR3 is TGCGCCAGCAGTTTTGGCCGGACAGGGGGCAACGAGCAGTACTTC. As protein: CASSFGRTGGNEQYF. Supplemented by reference TRBV5-1 and TRBJ2-7, the full variable domain reads KAGVTQTPRYLIKTRGQQVTLSCSPISGHRSVSWYQQTPGQGLQFLFEYFSETQRNKGNFPGRFSGRQFSNSRSEMNVSTLELGDSALYLCASSFGRTGGNEQYFGPGTRLTVT.

The V gene is TRBV27, the J gene TRBJ1-4; 10 positions match TRBD1. This CDR3 contains 12 residues. Germline V gene lookup returns CDR1 MNHEY and CDR2 SMNVEV (reference sequence). The V gene end was trimmed by 11 bases and the J gene end by 8 bases; junction bases not matched to a gene: 5. The CDR3 protein is CAGTGEAEKLFF. The CDR3 nucleotides read TGTGCCGGGACAGGGGAAGCCGAAAAACTGTTTTTT. The full variable domain, with the rest looked up from reference TRBV27 and TRBJ1-4, is EAQVTQNPRYLITVTGKKLTVTCSQNMNHEYMSWYRQDPGLGLRQIYYSMNVEVTDKGDVPEGYKVSRKEKRNFPLILESPSPNQTSLYFCAGTGEAEKLFFGSGTQLSVL.